Below, 12 T cell receptor beta chains from the same sample are listed, as sequenced in a study of neoadjuvant nivolumab and ipilimumab in lung cancer. Clones were read by immunoSEQ multiplex PCR, and TCRdb kept only the in-frame ones, dropping some. The table has approximately 6,800 clones, roughly 84% seen once; the top ten hold 4.5% to 5%. Material: tumor tissue, obtained after neoadjuvant nivolumab, alone or with ipilimumab, at or shortly before surgery. The receptor source for this set is an adult with non-small cell lung cancer.

The chain uses TRBV10-3 and TRBJ1-5; D perhaps matches TRBD1 (5 bases). Germline CDR1 ENHRY, CDR2 SYGVKD. This CDR3 contains 14 residues. V lost 2 bases to trimming and J lost 5 bases, with 10 bases between them. CDR3: CAISEDRGYQPQHF. CDR3 nucleotides: TGTGCCATCAGTGAGGATCGGGGCTATCAGCCCCAGCATTTT.

This clone was seen a single time. The V call is TRBV6-5, the J call TRBJ1-2; D is ambiguous. CDR3 size: 14 residues. Germline V CDR1 and CDR2: MNHEY, SVGAGI. With 2 bases removed from V and 1 base from J, the gap between germline ends came to 8 bases. For the CDR3, the DNA is TGTGCCAGCAGTTACAGGGTTGGTAACTATGGCTACACCTTC. This gives the protein CASSYRVGNYGYTF.

This chain links TRBV14 with TRBJ2-1; D not certain. Per the germline V gene, CDR1 is SGHDN and CDR2 is FVKESK. The V end was cut by 6 bases, the J end by 4 bases, with 13 bases between. The CDR3 loop spans 14 amino acids. CDR3 sequence (DNA): TGTGCCAGCAGTCGGTCGGTGGGGTACAATGAGCAGTTCTTC. Its protein product is CASSRSVGYNEQFF.

The chain recombines TRBV10-1 with TRBJ1-4; a weak D match, TRBD1 (5 bases). V was pared by 2 bases and J by 3 bases, with 10 bases between. This CDR3 region has 15 residues. Looked up from germline, CDR1 is WNHNN and CDR2 is SYGVQD (reference sequence). The CDR3 reads CASSEEGMPNEKLFF. Here the CDR3 DNA reads TGCGCCAGCAGTGAGGAGGGGATGCCTAATGAAAAACTGTTTTTT.

Only one count was recorded for this clone. V usage is TRBV6-1 and J usage is TRBJ1-1; no reliable D call. This CDR3 has 15 amino acids. V dropped 2 bases and J dropped 3 bases, with 13 bases sitting between them. The germline gives CDR1 MNHNS, CDR2 SASEGT. The CDR3 loop is CASSELPGLDTEAFF. The CDR3 DNA reads as TGTGCCAGCAGTGAACTCCCCGGGTTGGACACTGAAGCTTTCTTT.

The rearrangement links TRBV6-5 to TRBJ2-1; 7 nucleotides match TRBD1. Germline V gives CDR1 MNHEY, CDR2 SVGAGI. CDR3 size: 13 residues. The junction had 12 bases not matched to a gene; V was cut back by 6 bases and J by 13 bases. The CDR3 spells CASSPTPTGQQFF. CDR3 nucleotides: TGTGCCAGCAGCCCCACCCCGACAGGGCAACAGTTCTTC.

This clone has only one observation. CDR3: CASSTDSNQPQHF. The DNA of the CDR3 is TGCGCCAGCAGCACGGACAGCAATCAGCCCCAGCATTTT. The chain recombines TRBV5-1 with TRBJ1-5; no reliable D call. Trimming pared 4 bases from V and 1 base from J, leaving 6 bases between. CDR3 length equals 13 residues. In germline, CDR1 is SGHRS, CDR2 YFSETQ.

The CDR3 DNA reads as TGTGCCAGCAGCCAGGGACTAGCGGGGGGGCGGTTGAGCCCCTACGAGCAGTACTTC. It yields the protein CASSQGLAGGRLSPYEQYF. This rearrangement joins TRBV4-2 to TRBJ2-7; 16 bases agree with TRBD2. CDR3 length: 19 residues. Per the germline V gene, CDR1 is LGHNA and CDR2 is YNFKEQ. Trimming cost V 3 bases and J 2 bases; bases outside gene matches: 10.

This clone was counted a few times. V and J are TRBV18 and TRBJ2-7; TRBD2 agrees at 8 bases. The CDR3 extends over 15 amino acids. The germline gives CDR1 KGHSH, CDR2 LQKENI. Trimming removed 3 bases from V and 2 bases from J; junction bases left unmatched: 6. The CDR3 sequence: CASSPSSGSPYEQYF. Written as DNA, the CDR3 is TGTGCCAGCTCACCTTCTAGCGGGTCCCCCTACGAGCAGTACTTC. Variable domain in full (rest from reference TRBV18 and TRBJ2-7): NAGVMQNPRHLVRRRGQEARLRCSPMKGHSHVYWYRQLPEEGLKFMVYLQKENIIDESGMPKERFSAEFPKEGPSILRIQQVVRGDSAAYFCASSPSSGSPYEQYFGPGTRLTVT.

This chain links TRBV7-9 with TRBJ1-1; tentative D call: TRBD1 (5 bases). This CDR3 is built from 15 residues. Germline assignment: CDR1 SEHNR and CDR2 FQNEAQ (reference sequence). Trimming cost V 4 bases and J 9 bases, with 21 bases left between them. The CDR3 DNA reads as TGTGCCAGCAGCTCACTTTCAATCGGGACTCTGAAAGCTTTCTTT. Translated, it gives CASSSLSIGTLKAFF.

This chain joins TRBV29-1 and TRBJ2-2, with D tentatively TRBD2 (6 bases). The ends were cut back, 2 bases at V and 0 bases at J, with 7 bases in the middle. CDR1 and CDR2 (germline): SQVTM, ANQGSEA. This CDR3 has 14 residues. The CDR3 region has the DNA TGCAGCGTTGAATCGGGGGCGAACACCGGGGAGCTGTTTTTT. This translates into CSVESGANTGELFF.

V gene TRBV19 combines with J gene TRBJ1-1; possible D gene TRBD1, 5 bases. The V gene's germline CDR1 is LNHDA and CDR2 SQIVND (reference sequence). V was shortened by 7 bases and J by 10 bases, with 13 bases between the two germline ends. The CDR3 is made up of 11 amino acids. DNA of the CDR3: TGTGCCAGTATGGGACGGCCGCCAGCTTTCTTT. It yields the protein CASMGRPPAFF.